This T cell receptor (beta chain) comes out of a study of cytomegalovirus exposure and HLA in healthy donors. With 60 Vbeta and 13 Jbeta primers, the PCR was carried out. In the original analysis: In a later analysis, of 84 million or so unique beta chains, 9 million to 11 million appeared in at least two donors. The assay was immunoSEQ multiplex PCR, and TCRdb's table has in-frame clones only and misses some. V and J calls and clone size are given by that table; D and trimming were obtained from the DNA. The data contain 60,000 to 70,000 clones, around 78% of them singletons. Germline V CDR1 and CDR2: SGHRS, YFSETQ. Unmatched junction bases numbered 14, after V lost 0 bases and J lost 6 bases. The CDR3 spans 18 residues.

The clonotype was recovered from a man younger than 30 in good health and CMV-seropositive. The V and J genes are TRBV5-1 and TRBJ2-1, with 8 bases identical to TRBD2. The sequencing input was PBMCs. CDR3 residues: CASSLAVASGQRANEQFF. In DNA form, the CDR3 reads TGCGCCAGCAGCTTGGCCGTGGCTAGCGGGCAACGTGCCAATGAGCAGTTCTTC.